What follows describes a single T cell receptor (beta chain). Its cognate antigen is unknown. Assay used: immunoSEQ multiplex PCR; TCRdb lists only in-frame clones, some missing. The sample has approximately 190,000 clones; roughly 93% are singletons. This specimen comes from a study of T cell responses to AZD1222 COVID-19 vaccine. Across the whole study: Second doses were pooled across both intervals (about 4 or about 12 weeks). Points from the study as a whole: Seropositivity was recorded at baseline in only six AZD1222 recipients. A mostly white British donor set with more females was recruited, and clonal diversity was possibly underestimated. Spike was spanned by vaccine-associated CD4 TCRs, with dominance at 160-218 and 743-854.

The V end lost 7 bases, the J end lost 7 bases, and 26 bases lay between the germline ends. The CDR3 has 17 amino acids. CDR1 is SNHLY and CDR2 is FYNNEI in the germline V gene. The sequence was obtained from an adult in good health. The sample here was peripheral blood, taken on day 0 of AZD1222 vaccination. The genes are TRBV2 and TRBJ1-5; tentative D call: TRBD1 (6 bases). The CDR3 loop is CASTRDKENTLRQPQHF. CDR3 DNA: TGTGCCAGCACCAGGGACAAGGAGAACACATTACGGCAGCCCCAGCATTTT.